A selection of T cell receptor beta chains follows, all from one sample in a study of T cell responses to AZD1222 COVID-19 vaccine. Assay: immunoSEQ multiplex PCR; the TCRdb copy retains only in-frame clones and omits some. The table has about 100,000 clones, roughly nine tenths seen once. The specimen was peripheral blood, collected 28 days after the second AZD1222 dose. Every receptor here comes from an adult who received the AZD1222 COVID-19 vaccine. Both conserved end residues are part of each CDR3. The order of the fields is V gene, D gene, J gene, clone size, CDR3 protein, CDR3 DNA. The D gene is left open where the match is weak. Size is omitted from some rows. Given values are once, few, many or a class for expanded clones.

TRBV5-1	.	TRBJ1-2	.	CASSEGFNYGYTF	TGCGCCAGCAGCGAAGGTTTTAACTATGGCTACACCTTC
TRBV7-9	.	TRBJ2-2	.	CASVRGTGELFF	TGTGCCAGCGTTAGGGGCACCGGGGAGCTGTTTTTT
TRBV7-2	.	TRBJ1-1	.	CASSVPGAEAFF	TGTGCCAGCAGCGTCCCAGGGGCTGAAGCTTTCTTT
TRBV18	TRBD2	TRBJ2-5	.	CASSPPPGGGETQYF	TGTGCCAGCTCACCACCCCCCGGGGGGGGAGAGACCCAGTACTTC
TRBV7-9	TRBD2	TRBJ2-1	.	CASSPRLADPGNEQFF	TGTGCCAGCAGCCCCCGACTAGCGGACCCCGGGAATGAGCAGTTCTTC
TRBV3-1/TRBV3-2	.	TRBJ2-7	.	CASSQAAGPLEQYF	TGTGCCAGCAGCCAAGCGGCTGGCCCCCTCGAGCAGTACTTC
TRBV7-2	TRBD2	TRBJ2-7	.	CASSQYTSGSEEQYF	TGTGCCAGCAGCCAATACACTAGCGGGAGTGAGGAGCAGTACTTC
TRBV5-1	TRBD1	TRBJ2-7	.	CASTLGGQGAEQYF	TGCGCCAGCACCCTTGGGGGACAGGGGGCCGAGCAGTACTTC
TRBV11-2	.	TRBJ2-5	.	CASSARRTTQETQYF	TGTGCCAGCAGCGCCCGCCGGACAACCCAAGAGACCCAGTACTTC
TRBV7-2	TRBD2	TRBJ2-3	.	CASSKRLAGVTDTQYF	TGTGCCAGCAGCAAGAGACTAGCGGGAGTAACAGATACGCAGTATTTT
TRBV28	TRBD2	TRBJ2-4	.	CASSPLAGGGNIQYF	TGTGCCAGCAGTCCCTTAGCGGGAGGAGGAAACATTCAGTACTTC
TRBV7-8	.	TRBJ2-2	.	CASSLEGGRHTGELFF	TGTGCCAGCAGCTTAGAAGGCGGGCGTCACACCGGGGAGCTGTTTTTT
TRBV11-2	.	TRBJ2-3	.	CASSPGADTQYF	TGTGCCAGCAGTCCGGGGGCAGATACGCAGTATTTT
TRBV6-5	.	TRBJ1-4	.	CATSWTVNEKLFF	TGTGCCACCAGTTGGACAGTTAATGAAAAACTGTTTTTT
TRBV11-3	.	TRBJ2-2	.	CASSLSGAGELFF	TGTGCCAGCAGCTTGTCGGGGGCCGGGGAGCTGTTTTTT
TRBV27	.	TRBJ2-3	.	CASSTRTDTQYF	TGTGCCAGCAGTACCCGCACAGATACGCAGTATTTT
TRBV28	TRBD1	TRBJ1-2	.	CASSLTPGQGSYTF	TGTGCCAGCAGTCTAACCCCGGGACAGGGGAGCTACACCTTC
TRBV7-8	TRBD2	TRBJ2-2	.	CASSLRLAGGPGELFF	TGTGCCAGCAGCTTGAGACTAGCGGGAGGGCCCGGGGAGCTGTTTTTT
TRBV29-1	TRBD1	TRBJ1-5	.	CSVSDRDWNQPQHF	TGCAGCGTTTCCGACAGGGATTGGAATCAGCCCCAGCATTTT
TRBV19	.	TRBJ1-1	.	CASNPPVGTEAFF	TGTGCCAGTAACCCCCCCGTAGGTACTGAAGCTTTCTTT
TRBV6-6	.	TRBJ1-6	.	CASQIIDSPLHF	TGTGCCAGCCAAATCATCGATTCACCCCTCCACTTT
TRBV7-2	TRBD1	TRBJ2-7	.	CASSLIPTGTGYEQYF	TGTGCCAGCAGCTTAATCCCGACCGGGACAGGGTACGAGCAGTACTTC
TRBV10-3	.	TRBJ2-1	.	CAISRPRTLTYNEQFF	TGTGCCATCAGTCGCCCCCGGACTCTCACCTACAATGAGCAGTTCTTC
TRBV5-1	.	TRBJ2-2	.	CASSLGHSGTGELFF	TGCGCCAGCAGCTTGGGCCACAGTGGTACCGGGGAGCTGTTTTTT
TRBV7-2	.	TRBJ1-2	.	CASSLDRNGYTF	TGTGCCAGCAGCTTAGACAGAAATGGCTACACCTTC
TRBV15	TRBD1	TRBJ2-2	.	CATSRETGKNTGELFF	TGTGCCACCAGCAGAGAGACAGGGAAAAACACCGGGGAGCTGTTTTTT
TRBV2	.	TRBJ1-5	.	CASSEGPTGPQHF	TGTGCCAGCAGTGAGGGACCGACTGGACCCCAGCATTTT
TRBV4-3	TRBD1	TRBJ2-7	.	CASSQSTGGYEQYF	TGCGCCAGCAGCCAGTCGACAGGGGGCTACGAGCAGTACTTC
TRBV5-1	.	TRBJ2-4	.	CASSLGTENIQYF	TGCGCCAGCAGCTTGGGGACAGAAAACATTCAGTACTTC
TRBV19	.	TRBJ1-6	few	CASSSVGSPLHF	TGTGCCAGTAGTTCAGTCGGTTCACCCCTCCACTTT
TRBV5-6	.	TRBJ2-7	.	CASSLVAFAYEQYF	TGTGCCAGCAGCTTGGTGGCGTTCGCCTACGAGCAGTACTTC
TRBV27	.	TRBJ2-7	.	CASSLLGQGIYEQYF	TGTGCCAGCAGTTTATTAGGGCAGGGGATCTACGAGCAGTACTTC
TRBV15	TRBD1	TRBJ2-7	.	CATSKDRGRGYEQYF	TGTGCCACCAGCAAGGACAGGGGGCGCGGGTACGAGCAGTACTTC
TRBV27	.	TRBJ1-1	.	CASSDLRTVGPTEAFF	TGTGCCAGCAGTGACTTAAGGACAGTGGGGCCCACTGAAGCTTTCTTT
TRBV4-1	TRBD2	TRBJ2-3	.	CASSQDGRVTDTQYF	TGCGCCAGCAGCCAAGACGGGAGGGTCACAGATACGCAGTATTTT
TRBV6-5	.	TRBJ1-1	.	CASSYGSRGGNTEAFF	TGTGCCAGCAGTTACGGGTCTCGCGGGGGAAACACTGAAGCTTTCTTT
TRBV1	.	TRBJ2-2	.	CTSSQDGNSGRENTGELFF	TGCACCAGCAGCCAAGATGGGAATAGCGGGAGGGAGAACACCGGGGAGCTGTTTTTT
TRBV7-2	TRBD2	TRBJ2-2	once	CASSLVFGAGGGELFF	TGTGCCAGCAGCTTAGTATTCGGAGCGGGAGGCGGGGAGCTGTTTTTT
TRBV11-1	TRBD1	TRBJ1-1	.	CASSVGTGEFGTEAFF	TGTGCCAGCAGCGTAGGGACAGGGGAGTTCGGCACTGAAGCTTTCTTT
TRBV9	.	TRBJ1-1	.	CASSSEGGAQEAFF	TGTGCCAGCAGCTCCGAGGGGGGAGCGCAGGAAGCTTTCTTT
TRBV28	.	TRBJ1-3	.	CASSYDSHSSGNTIYF	TGTGCCAGCAGTTACGACAGCCACAGCTCTGGAAACACCATATATTTT
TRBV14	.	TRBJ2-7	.	CASSPGGGGFSPREQYF	TGTGCCAGCAGCCCGGGCGGCGGGGGCTTTTCCCCTAGGGAGCAGTACTTC
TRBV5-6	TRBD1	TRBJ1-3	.	CASSRGQGGNTIYF	TGTGCCAGCAGCCGGGGACAGGGAGGAAACACCATATATTTT
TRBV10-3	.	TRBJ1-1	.	CAIRDVDEAFF	TGTGCCATCCGGGACGTGGATGAAGCTTTCTTT
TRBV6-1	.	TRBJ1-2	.	CASSDSGTSYGYTF	TGTGCCAGCAGTGATTCCGGGACATCCTATGGCTACACCTTC
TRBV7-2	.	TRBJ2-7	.	CASSLVQKSGSYEQYF	TGTGCCAGCAGCTTAGTCCAGAAGTCCGGTTCCTACGAGCAGTACTTC
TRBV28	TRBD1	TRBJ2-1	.	CASETGGYEQFF	TGTGCCAGCGAAACAGGGGGCTATGAGCAGTTCTTC
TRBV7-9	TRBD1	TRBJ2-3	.	CASSLTGGDGFWGTDTQYF	TGTGCCAGCAGTTTGACAGGGGGCGACGGCTTTTGGGGCACAGATACGCAGTATTTT
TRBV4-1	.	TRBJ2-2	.	CASSQDGSLELFF	TGCGCCAGCAGCCAAGATGGATCCCTGGAGCTGTTTTTT
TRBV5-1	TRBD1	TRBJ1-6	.	CASSLLGQAQSPLHF	TGCGCCAGCAGCTTATTGGGACAGGCCCAGTCACCCCTCCACTTT
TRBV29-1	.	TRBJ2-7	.	CSVLLQGYEQYF	TGCAGCGTCTTACTTCAGGGATACGAGCAGTACTTC
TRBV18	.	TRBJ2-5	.	CASSSQMGAETQYF	TGTGCCAGCTCATCCCAAATGGGGGCGGAGACCCAGTACTTC
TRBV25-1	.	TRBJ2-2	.	CASRGWQGRGTGELFF	TGTGCCAGCAGGGGGTGGCAGGGTCGAGGAACCGGGGAGCTGTTTTTT
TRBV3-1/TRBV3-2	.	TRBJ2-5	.	CASSLQSTQYF	TGTGCCAGCAGCCTTCAGTCCACCCAGTACTTC
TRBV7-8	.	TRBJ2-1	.	CASSSRSGNYNEQFF	TGTGCCAGCAGCTCTCGTTCCGGGAACTACAATGAGCAGTTCTTC
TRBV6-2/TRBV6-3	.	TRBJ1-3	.	CASSYLDGNTIYF	TGTGCCAGCAGTTACCTGGACGGAAACACCATATATTTT
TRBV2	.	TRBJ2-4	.	CASSEARGSDRKNIQYF	TGTGCCAGCAGTGAAGCGAGGGGCAGCGACCGAAAAAACATTCAGTACTTC
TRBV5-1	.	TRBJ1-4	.	CASSLNGEKLFF	TGCGCCAGCAGCTTGAACGGTGAAAAACTGTTTTTT
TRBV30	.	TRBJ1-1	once	CAWSVRGWTEAFF	TGTGCCTGGAGTGTAAGGGGTTGGACTGAAGCTTTCTTT
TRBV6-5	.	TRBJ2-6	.	CASSPGPSGANVLTF	TGTGCCAGCAGCCCCGGCCCCTCTGGGGCCAACGTCCTGACTTTC